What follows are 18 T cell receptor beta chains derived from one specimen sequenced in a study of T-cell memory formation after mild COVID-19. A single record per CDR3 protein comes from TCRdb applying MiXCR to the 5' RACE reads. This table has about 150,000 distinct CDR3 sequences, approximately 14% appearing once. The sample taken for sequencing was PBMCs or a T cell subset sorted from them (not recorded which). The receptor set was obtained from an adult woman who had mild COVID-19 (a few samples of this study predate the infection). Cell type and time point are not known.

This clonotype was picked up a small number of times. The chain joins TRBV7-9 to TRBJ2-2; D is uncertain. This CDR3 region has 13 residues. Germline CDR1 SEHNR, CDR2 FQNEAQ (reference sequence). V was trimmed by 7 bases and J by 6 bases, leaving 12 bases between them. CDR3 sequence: CASTTASAGELFF. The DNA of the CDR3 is TGTGCCAGCACCACAGCGTCCGCCGGGGAGCTGTTTTTT.

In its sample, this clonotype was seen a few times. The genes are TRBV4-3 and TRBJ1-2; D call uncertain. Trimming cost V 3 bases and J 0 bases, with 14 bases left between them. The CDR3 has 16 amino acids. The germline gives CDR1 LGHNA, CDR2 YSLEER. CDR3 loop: CASSQARFFSNYGYTF. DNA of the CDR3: TGCGCCAGCAGCCAGGCCAGGTTTTTCTCTAACTATGGCTACACCTTC.

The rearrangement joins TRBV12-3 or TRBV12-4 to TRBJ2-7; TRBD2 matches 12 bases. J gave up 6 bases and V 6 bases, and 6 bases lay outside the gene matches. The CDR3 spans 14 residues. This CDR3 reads CASSLAGGPSEQYF. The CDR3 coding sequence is TGTGCCAGCAGCCTAGCGGGAGGGCCCTCCGAGCAGTACTTC.

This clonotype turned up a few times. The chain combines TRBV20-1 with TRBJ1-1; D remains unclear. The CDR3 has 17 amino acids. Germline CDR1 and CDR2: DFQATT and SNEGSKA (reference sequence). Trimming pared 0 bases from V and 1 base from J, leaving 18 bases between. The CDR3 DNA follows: TGCAGTGCTAGAGATATTCGAGGAGTCGTGGCGAACACTGAAGCTTTCTTT. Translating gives CSARDIRGVVANTEAFF.

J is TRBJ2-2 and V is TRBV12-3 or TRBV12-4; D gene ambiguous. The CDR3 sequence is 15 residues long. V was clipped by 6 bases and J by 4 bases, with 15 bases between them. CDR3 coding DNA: TGTGCCAGCAGACAGACCGCTAGGCGCACCGGGGAGCTGTTTTTT. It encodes CASRQTARRTGELFF.

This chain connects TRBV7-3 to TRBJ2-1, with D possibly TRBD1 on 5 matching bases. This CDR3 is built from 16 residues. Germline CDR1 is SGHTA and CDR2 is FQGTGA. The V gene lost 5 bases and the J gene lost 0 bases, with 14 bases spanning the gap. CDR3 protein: CASSPRQWDSYNEQFF. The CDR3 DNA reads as TGTGCCAGCAGCCCAAGACAGTGGGACTCCTACAATGAGCAGTTCTTC.

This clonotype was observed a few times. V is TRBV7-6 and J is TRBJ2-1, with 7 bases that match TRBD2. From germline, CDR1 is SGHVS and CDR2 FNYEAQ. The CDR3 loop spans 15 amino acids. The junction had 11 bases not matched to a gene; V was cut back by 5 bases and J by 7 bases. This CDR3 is CASSPRGGSYNEQFF. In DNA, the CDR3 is TGTGCCAGCAGCCCCCGGGGCGGGAGTTATAATGAGCAGTTCTTC.

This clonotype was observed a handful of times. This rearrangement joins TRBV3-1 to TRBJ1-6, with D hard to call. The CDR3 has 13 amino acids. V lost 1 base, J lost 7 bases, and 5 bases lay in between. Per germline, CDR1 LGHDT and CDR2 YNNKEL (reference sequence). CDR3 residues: CASSQVTNSPLHF. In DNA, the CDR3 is TGTGCCAGCAGCCAAGTTACAAATTCACCCCTCCACTTT.

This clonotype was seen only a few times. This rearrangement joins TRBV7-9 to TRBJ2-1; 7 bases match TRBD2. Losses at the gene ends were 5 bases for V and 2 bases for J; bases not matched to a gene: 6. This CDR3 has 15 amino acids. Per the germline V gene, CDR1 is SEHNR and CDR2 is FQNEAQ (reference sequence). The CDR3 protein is CASSARLAAYNEQFF. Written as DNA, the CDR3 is TGTGCCAGCAGCGCTCGACTAGCCGCCTACAATGAGCAGTTCTTC.

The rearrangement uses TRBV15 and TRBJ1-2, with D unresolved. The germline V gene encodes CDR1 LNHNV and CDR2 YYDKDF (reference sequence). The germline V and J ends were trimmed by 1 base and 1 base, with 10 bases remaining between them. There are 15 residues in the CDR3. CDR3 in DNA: TGTGCCACCAGCAGAGTGGGCCTGATTAACTATGGCTACACCTTC. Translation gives CATSRVGLINYGYTF.

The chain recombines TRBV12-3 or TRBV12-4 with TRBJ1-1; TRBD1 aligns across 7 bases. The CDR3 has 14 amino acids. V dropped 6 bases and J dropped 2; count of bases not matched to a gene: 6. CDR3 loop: CASRWGQINTEAFF. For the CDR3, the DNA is TGTGCCAGCAGGTGGGGACAGATTAACACTGAAGCTTTCTTT.

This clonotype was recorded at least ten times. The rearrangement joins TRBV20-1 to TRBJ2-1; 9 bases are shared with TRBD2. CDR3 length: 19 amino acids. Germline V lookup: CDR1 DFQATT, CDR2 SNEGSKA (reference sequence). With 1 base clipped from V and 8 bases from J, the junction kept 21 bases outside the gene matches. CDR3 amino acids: CSARVRAGGSERSFYEQFF. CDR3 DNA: TGCAGTGCTAGAGTCCGAGCGGGGGGCTCTGAGCGGTCGTTTTATGAGCAGTTCTTC.

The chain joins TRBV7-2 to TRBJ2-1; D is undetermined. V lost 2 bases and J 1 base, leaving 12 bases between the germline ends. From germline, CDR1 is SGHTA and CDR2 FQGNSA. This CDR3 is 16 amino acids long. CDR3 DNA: TGTGCCAGCAGCTTACCCGGACGGGTATCCTACAATGAGCAGTTCTTC. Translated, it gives CASSLPGRVSYNEQFF.

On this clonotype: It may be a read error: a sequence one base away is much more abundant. CDR3 DNA sequence: TGTGCCAGCAGCTTAGTCGGGGAGCTGTTTTTT. Residues: CASSLVGELFF. The V gene is TRBV7-6, the J gene TRBJ2-2; D gene ambiguous. V lost 1 base and J 7 bases, leaving 1 base between the germline ends. The V gene's germline CDR1 is SGHVS and CDR2 FNYEAQ. The CDR3 loop spans 11 amino acids.

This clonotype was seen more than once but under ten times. The CDR3 spells CASSYAVATNEKLFF. The CDR3 DNA sequence: TGTGCCAGCAGTTACGCGGTCGCAACTAATGAAAAACTGTTTTTT. J is TRBJ1-4 and V is TRBV6-2 or TRBV6-3, with unresolved D. Between the trimmed V and J ends, which lost 2 bases and 0 bases, there was a span of 7 bases. This CDR3 has 15 residues. Germline V gene sequence: CDR1 MNHEY, CDR2 SVGEGT.

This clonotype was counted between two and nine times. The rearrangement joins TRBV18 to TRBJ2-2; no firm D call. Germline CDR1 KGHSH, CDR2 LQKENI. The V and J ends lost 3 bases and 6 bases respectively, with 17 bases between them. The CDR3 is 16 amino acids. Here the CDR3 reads CASSPLPDPGAGELFF. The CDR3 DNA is TGTGCCAGCTCACCTCTCCCGGACCCTGGTGCCGGGGAGCTGTTTTTT.

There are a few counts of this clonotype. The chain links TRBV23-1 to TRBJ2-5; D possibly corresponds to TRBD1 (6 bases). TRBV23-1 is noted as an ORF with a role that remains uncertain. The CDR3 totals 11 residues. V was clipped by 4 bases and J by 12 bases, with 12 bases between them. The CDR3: CASSPQQGKYF. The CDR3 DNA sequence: TGCGCCAGCAGTCCCCAACAGGGAAAGTACTTC.

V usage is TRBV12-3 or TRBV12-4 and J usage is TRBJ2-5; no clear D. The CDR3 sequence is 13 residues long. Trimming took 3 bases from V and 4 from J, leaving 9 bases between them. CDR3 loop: CASSFTQRETQYF. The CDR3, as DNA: TGTGCCAGCAGTTTTACTCAGAGAGAGACCCAGTACTTC.